The clone carrying this TCR beta chain has at least ten counts. Its antigen is still unknown. Germline V gives CDR1 LGHNA, CDR2 YNFKEQ. The CDR3 runs 15 residues. V shed 4 bases, J shed 3 bases, and the junction held 8 bases outside the gene matches. The library protocol tagged individual cDNA molecules with unique molecular identifiers. TCRdb reprocessed the 5' RACE reads via MiXCR and lists one record per CDR3 protein. The sample has 59,000 or so distinct CDR3 sequences, about 12% seen once; the top ten hold around 1.5%. The data originate from a study of early T cells in non-severe SARS-CoV-2 infection. Study context: Unsorted whole blood bulk RNA was sequenced, with unpaired chains. Study conclusions and caveats: Matches to VDJdb favored anti-spike CD8 responses and missed private and CD4 specificities.

Sequences were derived from whole blood, sampled at baseline. The chain has TRBV4-2 and TRBJ2-7; TRBD1 matches at 8 bases. This receptor was identified in an adult who was a healthcare worker with PCR-confirmed SARS-CoV-2 infection or an uninfected control (not recorded which). The CDR3 region is CASSPGTGNLYEQYF. The CDR3 region has the DNA TGTGCCAGCAGCCCTGGGACAGGCAACCTCTACGAGCAGTACTTC.